This entry concerns a single TCR beta chain. A read error may account for a junction end that differs from germline. CDR3 length equals 16 residues. CDR1 and CDR2 from the germline V gene are SGHRS and YFSETQ. This entry comes from a study of blood T cell repertoires in COVID-19. Per the authors' pipeline: Using reference gene primer amplification, nucleated cell counts were estimated. The data were produced by immunoSEQ multiplex PCR, yet TCRdb's version contains in-frame clones alone and is incomplete. V, J and clone size reflect that table, while D and trimming were determined from the DNA. The sample has around 260,000 clones; 80% to 90% are singletons.

The source of this sequence is a man under 40 with acute COVID-19. This chain joins TRBV5-1 and TRBJ2-3; a possible D gene is TRBD2 (6 bases). Material: PBMCs or T cells enriched from blood (not recorded which). CDR3 nucleotide sequence: TGTGCCAGCAGCTTTGGAGGGAGAGGGAGCACAGATACGCAGTATTTT. Amino acid sequence: CASSFGGRGSTDTQYF.